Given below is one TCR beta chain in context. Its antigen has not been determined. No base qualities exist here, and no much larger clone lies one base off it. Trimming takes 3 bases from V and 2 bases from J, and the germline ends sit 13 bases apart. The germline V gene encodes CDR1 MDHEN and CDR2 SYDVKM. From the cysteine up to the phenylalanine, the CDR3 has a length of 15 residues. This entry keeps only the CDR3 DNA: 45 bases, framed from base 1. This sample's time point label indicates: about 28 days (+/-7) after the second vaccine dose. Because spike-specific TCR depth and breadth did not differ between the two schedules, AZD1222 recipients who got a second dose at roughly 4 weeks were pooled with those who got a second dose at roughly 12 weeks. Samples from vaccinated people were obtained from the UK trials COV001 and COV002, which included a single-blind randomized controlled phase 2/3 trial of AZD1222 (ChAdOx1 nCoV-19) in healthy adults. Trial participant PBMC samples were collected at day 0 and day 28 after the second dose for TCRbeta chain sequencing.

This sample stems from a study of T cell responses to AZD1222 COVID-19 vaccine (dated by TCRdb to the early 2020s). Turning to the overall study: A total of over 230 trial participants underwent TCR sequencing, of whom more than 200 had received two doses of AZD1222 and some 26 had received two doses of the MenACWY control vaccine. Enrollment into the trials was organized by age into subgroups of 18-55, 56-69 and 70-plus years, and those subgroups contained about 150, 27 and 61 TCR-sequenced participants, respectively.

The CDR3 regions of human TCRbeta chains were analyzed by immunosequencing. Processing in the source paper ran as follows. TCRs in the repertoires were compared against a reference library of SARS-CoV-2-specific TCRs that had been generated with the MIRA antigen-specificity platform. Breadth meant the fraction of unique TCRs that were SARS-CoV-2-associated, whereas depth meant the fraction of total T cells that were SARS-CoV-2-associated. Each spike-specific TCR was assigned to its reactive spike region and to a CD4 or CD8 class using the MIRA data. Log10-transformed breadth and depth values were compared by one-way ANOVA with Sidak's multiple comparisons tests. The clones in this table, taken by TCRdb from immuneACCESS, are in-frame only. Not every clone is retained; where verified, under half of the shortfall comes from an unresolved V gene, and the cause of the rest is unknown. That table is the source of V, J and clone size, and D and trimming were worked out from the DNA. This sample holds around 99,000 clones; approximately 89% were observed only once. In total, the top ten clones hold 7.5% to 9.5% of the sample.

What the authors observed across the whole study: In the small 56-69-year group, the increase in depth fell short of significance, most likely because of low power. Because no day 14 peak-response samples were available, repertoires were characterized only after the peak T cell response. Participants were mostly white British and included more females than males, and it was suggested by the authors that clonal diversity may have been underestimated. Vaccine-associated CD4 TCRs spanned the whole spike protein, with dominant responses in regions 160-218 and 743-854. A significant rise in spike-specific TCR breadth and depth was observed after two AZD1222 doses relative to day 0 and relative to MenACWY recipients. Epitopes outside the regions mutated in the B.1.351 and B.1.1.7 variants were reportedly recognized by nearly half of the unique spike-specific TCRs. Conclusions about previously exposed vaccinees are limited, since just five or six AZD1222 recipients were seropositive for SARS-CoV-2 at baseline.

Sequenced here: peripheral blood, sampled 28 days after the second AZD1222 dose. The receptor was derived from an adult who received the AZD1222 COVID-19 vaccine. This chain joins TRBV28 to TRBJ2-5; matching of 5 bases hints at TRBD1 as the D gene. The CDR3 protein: CASSFIQGSQETQYF. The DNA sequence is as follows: TGTGCCAGCAGTTTTATTCAGGGCTCTCAAGAGACCCAGTACTTC.